The following is a T cell receptor beta chain sequence with its context. This sample is drawn from a study of T cells after yellow fever vaccination. The CDR3 runs to 13 residues. Germline-derived CDR1 and CDR2 are LGHNA and YSLEER. V lost 2 bases, J lost 7 bases, and 4 bases stayed unmatched. MiXCR, applied by TCRdb to the 5' RACE reads, yields one record per CDR3 protein. Found here are 450,000 to 650,000 distinct CDR3 sequences, roughly 14% of them singletons; the top ten hold over 12%. The specimen was PBMCs, collected on the day of the yellow fever booster vaccination. The J gene is TRBJ2-7, the V gene TRBV4-3; 8 nucleotides match TRBD2. This TCR came from a man aged 30-40 years who received the YFV17D yellow fever vaccine. Written as DNA, the CDR3 is TGCGCCAGCAGCCAACAGCGGGAGTGGGAGCAGTACTTC. As protein: CASSQQREWEQYF.